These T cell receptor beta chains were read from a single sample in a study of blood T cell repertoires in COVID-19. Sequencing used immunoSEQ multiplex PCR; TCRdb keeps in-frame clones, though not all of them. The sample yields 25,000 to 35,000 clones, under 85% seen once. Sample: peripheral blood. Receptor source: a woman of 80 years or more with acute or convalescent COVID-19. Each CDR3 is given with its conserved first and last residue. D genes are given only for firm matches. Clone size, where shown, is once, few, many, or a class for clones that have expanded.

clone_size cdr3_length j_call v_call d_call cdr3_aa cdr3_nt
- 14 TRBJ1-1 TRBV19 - CASSRHNRQSEAFF TGTGCCAGTAGTCGCCATAACAGACAGTCAGAAGCTTTCTTT
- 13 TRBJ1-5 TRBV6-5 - CASRHRLKQPQHF TGTGCCAGCAGACACAGGTTGAAGCAGCCCCAGCATTTT
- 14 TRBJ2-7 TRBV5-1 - CASREEVSSYEQYF TGCGCCAGCAGGGAGGAGGTTAGCTCCTACGAGCAGTACTTC
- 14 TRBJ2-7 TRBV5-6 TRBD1 CASSLVGQGYEQYF TGTGCCAGCAGCTTGGTGGGACAGGGGTACGAGCAGTACTTC
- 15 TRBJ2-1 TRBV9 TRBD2 CASSPGTRASNEQFF TGTGCCAGCAGCCCGGGGACTAGGGCCAGCAATGAGCAGTTCTTC
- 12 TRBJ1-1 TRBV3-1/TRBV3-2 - CASSQGGLGAFF TGTGCCAGCAGCCAAGGGGGACTTGGAGCTTTCTTT
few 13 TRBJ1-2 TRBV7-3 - CASSFRGGDGYTF TGTGCCAGCAGCTTCCGAGGAGGGGATGGCTACACCTTC
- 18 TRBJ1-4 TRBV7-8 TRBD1 CASSYTRQGAITNEKLFF TGTGCCAGCAGCTACACAAGACAGGGGGCGATCACTAATGAAAAACTGTTTTTT
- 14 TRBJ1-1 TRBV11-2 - CASSLGRGSTEAFF TGTGCCAGCAGCTTAGGTCGGGGGAGCACTGAAGCTTTCTTT
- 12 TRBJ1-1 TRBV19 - CASSIIGTEAFF TGTGCCAGTAGTATAATCGGCACTGAAGCTTTCTTT
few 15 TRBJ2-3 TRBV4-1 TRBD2 CASRLAGARTDTQYF TGCGCCAGCCGACTAGCGGGGGCCCGCACAGATACGCAGTATTTT
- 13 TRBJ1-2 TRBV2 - CASSAGYNYSYTF TGTGCCAGCAGTGCAGGGTACAACTATAGCTACACCTTC
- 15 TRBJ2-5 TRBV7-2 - CASSYDRGLQETQYF TGTGCCAGCAGCTACGACAGGGGACTACAAGAGACCCAGTACTTC
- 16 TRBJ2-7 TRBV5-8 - CASSDAASRFSYEQYF TGTGCCAGCAGCGACGCGGCCAGCCGCTTCAGCTACGAGCAGTACTTC
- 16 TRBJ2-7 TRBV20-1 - CSASLRNRQPPYEQYF TGCAGTGCTAGTCTGCGTAACCGACAGCCTCCCTACGAGCAGTACTTC
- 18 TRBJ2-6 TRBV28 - CATESNRDRFSGANVLTF TGTGCCACAGAATCCAACAGAGACCGATTTTCTGGGGCCAACGTCCTGACTTTC
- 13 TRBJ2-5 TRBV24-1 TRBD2 CATGLAGGETQYF TGTGCCACTGGACTAGCGGGAGGAGAGACCCAGTACTTC
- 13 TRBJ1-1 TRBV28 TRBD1 CASSTQGYTEAFF TGTGCCAGCAGTACACAGGGGTACACTGAAGCTTTCTTT
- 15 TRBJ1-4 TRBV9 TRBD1 CASSLADRAYEKLFF TGTGCCAGCAGCCTCGCGGACAGGGCTTATGAAAAACTGTTTTTT
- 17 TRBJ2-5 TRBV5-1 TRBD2 CASSSGTSGMVGETQYF TGCGCCAGCAGCTCCGGGACTAGCGGGATGGTTGGGGAGACCCAGTACTTC
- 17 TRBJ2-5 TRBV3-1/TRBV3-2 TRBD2 CASSPGGSGGPRETQYF TGTGCCAGCAGCCCGGGTGGGTCGGGAGGCCCCCGGGAGACCCAGTACTTC
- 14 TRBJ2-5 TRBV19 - CASSISGVGETQYF TGTGCCAGTAGTATATCGGGGGTCGGGGAGACCCAGTACTTC
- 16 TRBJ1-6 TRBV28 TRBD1 CASSLPGGAYNSPLHF TGTGCCAGCAGTTTACCAGGGGGTGCATATAATTCACCCCTCCACTTT
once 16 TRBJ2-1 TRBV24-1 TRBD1 CATSDLQGQGVPEQFF TGTGCCACCAGTGATTTGCAGGGGCAGGGGGTCCCTGAGCAGTTCTTC
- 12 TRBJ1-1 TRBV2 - CASTQGGTEAFF TGTGCCAGCACCCAAGGGGGCACTGAAGCTTTCTTT
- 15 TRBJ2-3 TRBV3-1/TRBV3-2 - CASRPTGWGADTQYF TGTGCCAGCAGACCGACAGGGTGGGGGGCAGATACGCAGTATTTT
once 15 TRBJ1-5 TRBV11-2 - CASSPSGQSNQPQHF TGTGCCAGCAGCCCGAGCGGGCAATCCAATCAGCCCCAGCATTTT
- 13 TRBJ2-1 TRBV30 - CAWSLSGGWEQFF TGTGCCTGGAGCCTCTCAGGGGGGTGGGAGCAGTTCTTC
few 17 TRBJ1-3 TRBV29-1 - CSVEDPTGLPSGNTIYF TGCAGCGTTGAAGATCCCACAGGGCTACCCTCTGGAAACACCATATATTTT
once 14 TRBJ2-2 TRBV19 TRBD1 CASESGGLAGELFF TGTGCCAGTGAGTCAGGGGGCTTGGCCGGGGAGCTGTTTTTT
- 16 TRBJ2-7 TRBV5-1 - CASSPLGGQGVYEQYF TGCGCCAGCAGCCCCCTGGGGGGTCAAGGGGTTTACGAGCAGTACTTC
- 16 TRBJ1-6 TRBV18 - CASSPSVHPSNSPLHF TGTGCCAGCTCACCATCGGTGCACCCAAGTAATTCACCCCTCCACTTT
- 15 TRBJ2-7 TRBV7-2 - CASSLGLGYSYEQYF TGTGCCAGCAGCTTAGGGCTAGGTTACTCCTACGAGCAGTACTTC
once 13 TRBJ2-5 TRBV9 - CASSDSYQETQYF TGTGCCAGCAGCGACTCATACCAAGAGACCCAGTACTTC
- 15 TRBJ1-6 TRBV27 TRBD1 CASSGTDGTHSPLHF TGTGCCAGCAGCGGGACAGATGGGACTCATTCACCCCTCCACTTT
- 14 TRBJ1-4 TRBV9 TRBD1 CASSFSGTGGKLFF TGTGCCAGCAGTTTTTCCGGGACAGGAGGAAAACTGTTTTTT
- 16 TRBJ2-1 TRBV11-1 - CASRPAGGSIYNEQFF TGTGCCAGCAGACCTGCAGGGGGGTCTATCTACAATGAGCAGTTCTTC
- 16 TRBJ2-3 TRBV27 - CASSLSGGERTDTQYF TGTGCCAGCAGTTTATCGGGCGGGGAGCGGACAGATACGCAGTATTTT
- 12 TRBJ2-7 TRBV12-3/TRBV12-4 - CASSARLYEQYF TGTGCCAGCAGTGCCCGACTCTACGAGCAGTACTTC
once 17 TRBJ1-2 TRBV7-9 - CASSLGGGSKLYYGYTF TGTGCCAGCAGCTTAGGGGGCGGGAGCAAGCTTTACTATGGCTACACCTTC
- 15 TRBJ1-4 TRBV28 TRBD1 CASMDRGRTNEKLFF TGTGCCAGCATGGACAGGGGGCGAACTAATGAAAAACTGTTTTTT
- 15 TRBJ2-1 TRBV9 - CASSPPSGDHNEQFF TGTGCCAGCAGCCCCCCGTCAGGGGACCACAATGAGCAGTTCTTC
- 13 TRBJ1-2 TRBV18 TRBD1 CASSPEGGWGYTF TGTGCCAGCTCACCAGAAGGGGGCTGGGGCTACACCTTC
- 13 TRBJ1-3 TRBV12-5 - CASTDTSGNTIYF TGTGCTAGCACCGACACCTCTGGAAACACCATATATTTT
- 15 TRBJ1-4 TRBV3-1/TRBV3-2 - CASSQVRQASKGLFF TGTGCCAGCAGCCAAGTTCGGCAGGCCAGTAAAGGACTGTTTTTT
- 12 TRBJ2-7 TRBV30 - CAWSVRGYEQYF TGTGCCTGGAGTGTACGAGGATACGAGCAGTACTTC
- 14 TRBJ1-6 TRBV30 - CACPGLRTSSPLHF TGTGCCTGTCCGGGACTTAGGACCAGCTCACCCCTCCACTTT
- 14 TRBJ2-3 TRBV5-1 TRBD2 CASSGGRATDTQYF TGCGCCAGCAGCGGGGGGAGGGCGACAGATACGCAGTATTTT
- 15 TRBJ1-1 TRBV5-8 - CASSWVGGSNTEAFF TGTGCCAGCAGCTGGGTGGGAGGATCGAACACTGAAGCTTTCTTT
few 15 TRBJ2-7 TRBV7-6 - CASSQNLLAGYEQYF TGTGCCAGCAGCCAAAACCTTTTGGCGGGGTACGAGCAGTACTTC
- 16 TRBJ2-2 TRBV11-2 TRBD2 CASSLEGGGYTGELFF TGTGCCAGCAGCTTAGAAGGCGGGGGGTACACCGGGGAGCTGTTTTTT
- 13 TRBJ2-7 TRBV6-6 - CASSHPQTYEQYF TGTGCCAGCAGTCACCCACAGACCTACGAGCAGTACTTC